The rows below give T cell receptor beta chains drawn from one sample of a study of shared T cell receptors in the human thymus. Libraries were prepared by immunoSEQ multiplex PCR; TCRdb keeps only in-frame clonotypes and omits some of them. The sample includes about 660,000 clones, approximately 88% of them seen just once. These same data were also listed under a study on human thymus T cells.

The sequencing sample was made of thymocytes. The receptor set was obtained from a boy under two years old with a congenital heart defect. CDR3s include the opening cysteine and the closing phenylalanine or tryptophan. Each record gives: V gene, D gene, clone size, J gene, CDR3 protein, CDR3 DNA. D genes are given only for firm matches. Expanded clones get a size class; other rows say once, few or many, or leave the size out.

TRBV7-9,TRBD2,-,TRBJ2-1,CASSLLASGSSYNEQFF,TGTGCCAGCAGCTTATTGGCTAGCGGGAGCTCCTACAATGAGCAGTTCTTC
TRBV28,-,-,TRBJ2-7,CASSRDTPYEQYF,TGTGCCAGCAGTCGGGACACCCCCTACGAGCAGTACTTC
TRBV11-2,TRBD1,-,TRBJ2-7,CASSLGRGTGTYEQYF,TGTGCCAGCAGCTTGGGTCGGGGGACAGGGACCTACGAGCAGTACTTC
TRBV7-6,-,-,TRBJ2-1,CASSPARGLSYNEQFF,TGTGCCAGCAGCCCCGCCCGCGGGTTATCCTACAATGAGCAGTTCTTC
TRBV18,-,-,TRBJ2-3,CASSPDFRDSPDTQYF,TGTGCCAGCTCACCCGATTTCCGGGACTCCCCAGATACGCAGTATTTT
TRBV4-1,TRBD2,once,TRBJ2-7,CASSHRRSGRTYEQYF,TGCGCCAGCAGCCACCGCAGGAGCGGGAGAACGTACGAGCAGTACTTC
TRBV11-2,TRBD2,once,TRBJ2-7,CASSPSHLRAGGAYEQYF,TGTGCCAGCAGCCCTAGTCATCTTCGCGCGGGAGGGGCTTACGAGCAGTACTTC
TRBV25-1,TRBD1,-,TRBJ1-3,CASSAYRGPGNTIYF,TGTGCCAGCAGTGCCTACAGGGGACCTGGAAACACCATATATTTT
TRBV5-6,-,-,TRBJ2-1,CASSPIAPSSRNEQFF,TGTGCCAGCAGCCCGATAGCGCCCTCCTCCCGCAATGAGCAGTTCTTC
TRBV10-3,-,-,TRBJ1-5,CATRQLSNQPQHF,TGTGCCACCCGACAGTTGTCCAATCAGCCCCAGCATTTT
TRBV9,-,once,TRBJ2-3,CASSVDSGSVLVDTQYF,TGTGCCAGCAGCGTAGACAGCGGGTCGGTCCTGGTAGATACGCAGTATTTT
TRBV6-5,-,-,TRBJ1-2,CASKGGDGYTF,TGTGCCAGCAAAGGGGGGGATGGCTACACCTTC
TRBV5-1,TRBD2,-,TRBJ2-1,CASSLGLADNEQFF,TGCGCCAGCAGCTTGGGGCTAGCGGACAATGAGCAGTTCTTC
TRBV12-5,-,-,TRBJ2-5,CASAPPDGAGETQYF,TGTGCTAGTGCCCCACCCGATGGGGCCGGGGAGACCCAGTACTTC
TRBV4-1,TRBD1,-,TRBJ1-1,CASSPQRGRRTEAFF,TGCGCCAGCAGCCCCCAGAGGGGGCGTAGGACTGAAGCTTTCTTT